The 14 T cell receptor beta chains in this list originate from one sample, sequenced in a study of control samples from healthy donors and cancer patients. Libraries were prepared by immunoSEQ multiplex PCR; TCRdb keeps only in-frame clonotypes and omits some of them. The sample has under 150,000 clones; around 89% are singletons. Sequencing was done on a sample of PBMCs. The source of these receptors is a woman in her fifties or sixties with colorectal cancer.

This chain joins TRBV2 and TRBJ1-5; the D is unclear. The CDR3 is made up of 15 amino acids. CDR1 and CDR2 from the germline V gene are SNHLY and FYNNEI. Trimming took off 6 bases at V and 3 bases at J, with 15 bases between the two ends. The CDR3 nucleotides are TGTGCCAGCAGAATACGTCAGGCGCTCAATCAGCCCCAGCATTTT. As protein: CASRIRQALNQPQHF.

The chain recombines TRBV19 with TRBJ1-2; D is possibly TRBD1 (6 bases). The V gene's germline CDR1 is LNHDA and CDR2 SQIVND (reference sequence). The CDR3 is 13 amino acids. Trimming removed 6 bases at V and 8 bases at J, with 16 bases between. The CDR3: CASRTGTRDGYTF. In DNA, the CDR3 is TGTGCCAGTAGAACCGGGACACGAGACGGCTACACCTTC.

V and J are TRBV28 and TRBJ1-2, with D possibly being TRBD1 (6 bases). V lost 4 bases, J lost 0 bases, and 27 bases lay in between. Germline assignment: CDR1 MDHEN and CDR2 SYDVKM. This CDR3 contains 20 residues. The CDR3 DNA sequence: TGTGCCAGCAGTTCAGATTTGTTGACAGGAGACCCCTTAGCTAACTATGGCTACACCTTC. Translation gives CASSSDLLTGDPLANYGYTF.

CDR3 nucleotides: TGTGCCAGCAGCCTACGGACAGGGCAGAACACTGAAGCTTTCTTT. Protein sequence: CASSLRTGQNTEAFF. The chain joins TRBV9 to TRBJ1-1, with TRBD1 matching 8 bases. Germline values: CDR1 SGDLS, CDR2 YYNGEE. The CDR3 sequence is 15 residues long. J was trimmed by 1 base and V by 4 bases; bases with no gene match: 6.

The V call is TRBV5-6, the J call TRBJ1-1; D is perhaps TRBD1 (5 bases). The CDR3 loop spans 13 amino acids. The V gene's germline CDR1 is SGHDT and CDR2 YYEEEE. V lost 4 bases and J 4 bases, leaving 11 bases between the germline ends. The CDR3 coding sequence is TGTGCCAGCAGCATACCAGGGAGCACTGAAGCTTTCTTT. Translated: CASSIPGSTEAFF.

V gene TRBV19 combines with J gene TRBJ1-4; the D is unclear. CDR1 is LNHDA, CDR2 SQIVND, per germline (reference sequence). Trimming pared 4 bases from V and 3 bases from J, leaving 12 bases between. This CDR3 spans 15 amino acids. In DNA form, the CDR3 reads TGTGCCAGTAGTACGGTGACGGCCCCTAATGAAAAACTGTTTTTT. This translates into CASSTVTAPNEKLFF.

The chain employs TRBV19 and TRBJ1-2; a possible D gene is TRBD1 (6 bases). CDR3 length: 14 amino acids. Trimming took off 11 bases at V and 1 base at J, with 17 bases between the two ends. Germline V lookup: CDR1 LNHDA, CDR2 SQIVND (reference sequence). The CDR3 loop reads CACLDRTNNYGYTF. Written as DNA, the CDR3 is TGTGCCTGTCTGGACAGAACAAATAACTATGGCTACACCTTC. Full variable domain (missing parts from reference TRBV19 and TRBJ1-2): DGGITQSPKYLFRKEGQNVTLSCEQNLNHDAMYWYRQDPGQGLRLIYYSQIVNDFQKGDIAEGYSVSREKKESFPLTVTSAQKNPTAFYLCACLDRTNNYGYTFGSGTRLTVV.

The V call is TRBV19, the J call TRBJ2-2; 10 bases are a match to TRBD2. CDR1 and CDR2 from the germline V gene are LNHDA and SQIVND (reference sequence). V shed 8 bases and J 4 bases; nucleotides not matched to a gene: 4. There are 14 residues in the CDR3. CDR3 region: CASSSGSGTGELFF. Written as DNA, the CDR3 is TGTGCCAGTTCTAGCGGGAGTGGCACCGGGGAGCTGTTTTTT.

The genes are TRBV7-9 and TRBJ1-4, with D uncertain. The V end was cut by 10 bases, the J end by 8 bases, with 17 bases between. Germline CDR1 SEHNR, CDR2 FQNEAQ (reference sequence). This CDR3 region has 13 residues. This CDR3 reads CATASPGVEKLFF. CDR3 sequence (DNA): TGTGCCACCGCCTCCCCTGGGGTAGAAAAACTGTTTTTT. The full variable domain, completed using reference TRBV7-9 and TRBJ1-4, is DTGVSQNPRHKITKRGQNVTFRCDPISEHNRLYWYRQTLGQGPEFLTYFQNEAQLEKSRLLSDRFSAERPKGSFSTLEIQRTEQGDSAMYLCATASPGVEKLFFGSGTQLSVL.

The J gene is TRBJ1-5, the V gene TRBV3-1 (or the pseudogene TRBV3-2); no definite D call. Germline V gene lookup returns CDR1 LGHDT and CDR2 YNNKEL (reference sequence). V lost 0 bases to trimming and J lost 7 bases, with 4 bases between them. CDR3 length equals 12 residues. The CDR3 region is CASSQDEQPQHF. The CDR3 region has the DNA TGTGCCAGCAGCCAAGATGAACAGCCCCAGCATTTT.

This chain joins TRBV5-1 and TRBJ2-5, with TRBD2 matching over 8 bases. V lost 4 bases and J lost 2; bases outside the gene matches: 4. CDR3 length: 14 amino acids. Germline V gives CDR1 SGHRS, CDR2 YFSETQ. CDR3 protein: CASSETSEQETQYF. CDR3 DNA: TGCGCCAGCAGCGAGACTAGCGAGCAAGAGACCCAGTACTTC.

The V and J genes are TRBV2 and TRBJ1-1; D gene ambiguous. Deletions cut 6 bases from V and 1 base from J, with 3 bases between. Looked up from germline, CDR1 is SNHLY and CDR2 is FYNNEI. The CDR3 has 11 amino acids. The CDR3 sequence is CASRRNTEAFF. Written as DNA, the CDR3 is TGTGCCAGCAGAAGGAACACTGAAGCTTTCTTT. Full variable domain (outside the CDR3, taken from reference TRBV2 and TRBJ1-1): EPEVTQTPSHQVTQMGQEVILRCVPISNHLYFYWYRQILGQKVEFLVSFYNNEISEKSEIFDDQFSVERPDGSNFTLKIRSTKLEDSAMYFCASRRNTEAFFGQGTRLTVV.

V gene TRBV5-1 combines with J gene TRBJ2-1; the D gene is possibly TRBD2 (5 bases). CDR3 length equals 14 residues. Per germline, CDR1 SGHRS and CDR2 YFSETQ. The V end lost 2 bases, the J end lost 3 bases, and 9 bases lay between the germline ends. The CDR3 loop is CASSFDYFYNEQFF. The CDR3 DNA reads TGCGCCAGCAGCTTCGACTATTTCTACAATGAGCAGTTCTTC.

This chain joins TRBV4-2 and TRBJ1-4; D might be TRBD1 (5 bases). Trimming took 4 bases from V and 3 from J, leaving 21 bases between them. Germline V gene sequence: CDR1 LGHNA, CDR2 YNFKEQ. This CDR3 region has 18 residues. CDR3 amino acids: CASSPKKVGASANEKLFF. Here the CDR3 DNA reads TGTGCCAGCAGCCCCAAAAAGGTAGGGGCGTCAGCTAATGAAAAACTGTTTTTT.